These T cell receptor beta chains were read from a single sample in a study of T cell responses to AZD1222 COVID-19 vaccine. The protocol was immunoSEQ multiplex PCR, while the TCRdb copy is restricted to in-frame clones and leaves out a portion. The table includes fewer than 200,000 clones, more than 80% detected once. Material: peripheral blood, obtained on day 0 of AZD1222 vaccination. These receptors originate from an adult in good health. Each CDR3 is given with its conserved first and last residue. D genes are given only for firm matches. Clone size is given for some rows only: seen once, a few or many times, or a class if the clone is expanded.

V	J	D	size	CDR3	DNA
TRBV9	TRBJ1-6	-	-	CASSGRGGNSPLHF	TGTGCCAGCAGCGGCAGGGGAGGCAATTCACCCCTCCACTTT
TRBV28	TRBJ2-1	TRBD2	-	CASSTVAGGHEQFF	TGTGCCAGCAGCACAGTAGCGGGAGGCCATGAGCAGTTCTTC
TRBV2	TRBJ1-4	-	-	CASSEAPNRNEKLFF	TGTGCCAGCAGTGAAGCCCCTAACAGGAATGAAAAACTGTTTTTT
TRBV7-9	TRBJ1-5	TRBD1	-	CASSFDKDRGNQPQHF	TGTGCCAGCAGCTTCGATAAGGACAGGGGCAATCAGCCCCAGCATTTT
TRBV6-5	TRBJ1-5	-	-	CASRASQPQHF	TGTGCCAGCAGGGCCTCACAGCCCCAGCATTTT
TRBV2	TRBJ1-2	TRBD1	-	CASSENGWQGGSYGYTF	TGTGCCAGCAGTGAAAACGGTTGGCAGGGGGGAAGCTATGGCTACACCTTC
TRBV3-1/TRBV3-2	TRBJ2-6	-	-	CASSQGSGANVLTF	TGTGCCAGCAGCCAGGGCTCTGGGGCCAACGTCCTGACTTTC
TRBV7-2	TRBJ1-2	-	-	CASSLDGIYGYTF	TGTGCCAGCAGCTTAGATGGGATTTATGGCTACACCTTC
TRBV4-3	TRBJ1-1	-	few	CASSQGGSNTEAFF	TGCGCCAGCAGCCAAGGGGGCTCTAACACTGAAGCTTTCTTT
TRBV5-1	TRBJ1-1	-	once	CASSLSPTEAFF	TGCGCCAGCAGCTTATCTCCTACTGAAGCTTTCTTT
TRBV30	TRBJ2-6	-	-	CAWSVGAGANVLTF	TGTGCCTGGAGTGTCGGGGCTGGGGCCAACGTCCTGACTTTC
TRBV6-5	TRBJ2-5	-	-	CASSYSLQETQYF	TGTGCCAGCAGTTACTCCTTGCAAGAGACCCAGTACTTC
TRBV6-6	TRBJ2-7	-	-	CASSYEQGPYEQYF	TGTGCCAGCAGTTACGAACAGGGTCCCTACGAGCAGTACTTC
TRBV6-1	TRBJ1-5	-	-	CASSERGRNQPQHF	TGTGCCAGCAGTGAAAGGGGACGTAATCAGCCCCAGCATTTT
TRBV5-8	TRBJ1-2	TRBD1	-	CASSRGTGGLLYGYTF	TGTGCCAGCAGCCGCGGGACAGGGGGCCTGCTCTATGGCTACACCTTC
TRBV19	TRBJ1-5	TRBD1	-	CASHNGGTANQPQHF	TGTGCCAGTCACAACGGAGGGACAGCTAATCAGCCCCAGCATTTT
TRBV27	TRBJ1-6	TRBD1	-	CASSFHPQGAGSSPLHF	TGTGCCAGCAGTTTCCACCCACAGGGGGCCGGGAGTTCACCCCTCCACTTT
TRBV28	TRBJ2-1	-	-	CASSFDGNAKNEQFF	TGTGCCAGCAGTTTTGACGGGAATGCGAAAAATGAGCAGTTCTTC
TRBV21-1	TRBJ1-5	-	-	CASGRRAASQPQHF	TGTGCCAGCGGACGTCGGGCAGCGAGTCAGCCCCAGCATTTT
TRBV18	TRBJ2-5	-	few	CASSPPSQETQYF	TGTGCCAGCTCACCACCCTCCCAAGAGACCCAGTACTTC
TRBV10-3	TRBJ1-5	-	-	CAISESRRGGQPQHF	TGTGCCATCAGTGAGTCGCGCAGGGGTGGTCAGCCCCAGCATTTT
TRBV2	TRBJ2-7	TRBD1	-	CASSEAGQGFYEQYF	TGTGCCAGCAGTGAGGCGGGACAGGGTTTCTACGAGCAGTACTTC
TRBV7-8	TRBJ2-7	-	-	CASSLVTGTSSSNEQYF	TGTGCCAGCAGCTTAGTGACTGGGACAAGCTCCAGCAACGAGCAGTACTTC
TRBV27	TRBJ2-2	-	-	CASRTDASGIGELFF	TGTGCCAGCAGAACAGATGCTTCAGGGATCGGGGAGCTGTTTTTT
TRBV6-4	TRBJ2-1	TRBD2	-	CASSGGTSGLNEQFF	TGTGCCAGCAGTGGAGGGACTAGCGGGTTAAATGAGCAGTTCTTC
TRBV5-1	TRBJ1-4	TRBD1	once	CASSFQGANEKLFF	TGCGCCAGCAGCTTCCAGGGGGCTAATGAAAAACTGTTTTTT
TRBV6-5	TRBJ1-5	-	-	CASRQERASQHF	TGTGCCAGCAGACAGGAACGGGCGTCCCAGCATTTT
TRBV18	TRBJ2-3	-	-	CASSPPWDRGTQYF	TGTGCCAGCTCACCACCGTGGGATCGGGGTACGCAGTATTTT
TRBV6-5	TRBJ2-3	-	once	CASSYSQLGPDTQYF	TGTGCCAGCAGTTACTCGCAATTAGGGCCAGATACGCAGTATTTT
TRBV29-1	TRBJ2-3	-	-	CSVDSLTSTDTQYF	TGCAGCGTTGACTCCCTTACTAGCACAGATACGCAGTATTTT
TRBV2	TRBJ1-3	-	-	CASRTPRRGDPSHSGNTIYF	TGTGCCAGCAGGACCCCGCGCCGGGGGGATCCGTCGCACTCTGGAAACACCATATATTTT
TRBV7-2	TRBJ2-5	TRBD2	-	CASSLVAGGQETQYF	TGTGCCAGCAGCTTAGTTGCGGGAGGACAAGAGACCCAGTACTTC
TRBV3-1/TRBV3-2	TRBJ2-7	TRBD2	-	CASSQVAGGPYEQYF	TGTGCCAGCAGCCAAGTAGCGGGGGGGCCCTACGAGCAGTACTTC